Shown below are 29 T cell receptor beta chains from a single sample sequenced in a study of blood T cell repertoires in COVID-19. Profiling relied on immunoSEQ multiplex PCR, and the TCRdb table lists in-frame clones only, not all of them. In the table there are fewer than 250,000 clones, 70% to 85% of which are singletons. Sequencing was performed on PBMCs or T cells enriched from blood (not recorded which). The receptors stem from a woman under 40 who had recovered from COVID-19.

In DNA, the CDR3 is TGTGCCAGCAGCCATAGGAGGGGGCCTGGGGCCAACGTCCTGACTTTC. This codes for CASSHRRGPGANVLTF. The rearrangement joins TRBV3-1 (or the pseudogene TRBV3-2) to TRBJ2-6; D is perhaps TRBD1 (7 bases). Trimming removed 3 bases from V and 2 bases from J, with 11 bases in between. The germline V gene has CDR1 LGHDT and CDR2 YNNKEL (reference sequence). The CDR3 contains 16 residues.

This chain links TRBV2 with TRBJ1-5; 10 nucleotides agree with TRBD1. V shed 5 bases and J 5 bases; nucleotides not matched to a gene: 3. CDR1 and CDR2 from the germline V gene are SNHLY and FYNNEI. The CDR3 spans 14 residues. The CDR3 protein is CASSRTGGDQPQHF. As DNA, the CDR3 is TGTGCCAGCAGTCGGACAGGGGGGGATCAGCCCCAGCATTTT.

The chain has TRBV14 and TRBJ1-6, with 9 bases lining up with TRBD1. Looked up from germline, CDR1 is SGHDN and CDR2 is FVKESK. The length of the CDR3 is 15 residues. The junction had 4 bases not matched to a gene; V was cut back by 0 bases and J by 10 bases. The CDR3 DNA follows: TGTGCCAGCAGCCAAGATGGGACAGGGAGGTCACCCCTCCACTTT. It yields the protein CASSQDGTGRSPLHF. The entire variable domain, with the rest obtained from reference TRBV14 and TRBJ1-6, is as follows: EAGVTQFPSHSVIEKGQTVTLRCDPISGHDNLYWYRRVMGKEIKFLLHFVKESKQDESGMPNNRFLAERTGGTYSTLKVQPAELEDSGVYFCASSQDGTGRSPLHFGNGTRLTVT.

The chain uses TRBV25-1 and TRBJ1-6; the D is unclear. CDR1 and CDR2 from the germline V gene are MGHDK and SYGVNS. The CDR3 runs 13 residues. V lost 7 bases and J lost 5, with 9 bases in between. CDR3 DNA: TGTGCCAGCACGGCAGGCGATAATTCACCCCTCCACTTT. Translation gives CASTAGDNSPLHF.

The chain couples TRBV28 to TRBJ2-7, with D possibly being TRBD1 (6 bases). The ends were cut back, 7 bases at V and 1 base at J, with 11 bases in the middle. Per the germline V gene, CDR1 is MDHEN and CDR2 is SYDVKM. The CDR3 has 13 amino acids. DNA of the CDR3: TGTGCCAGCAACGTAGACAGGTCCTACGAGCAGTACTTC. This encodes CASNVDRSYEQYF.

This CDR3 is CASSLLGRGYTF. CDR3 in DNA: TGTGCCAGCAGTTTATTGGGGCGAGGCTACACCTTC. This chain links TRBV28 with TRBJ1-2, with a weak D call TRBD1 (5 bases). Germline lookup yields CDR1 MDHEN and CDR2 SYDVKM. Trimming pared 1 base from V and 8 bases from J, leaving 8 bases between. This CDR3 has 12 residues.

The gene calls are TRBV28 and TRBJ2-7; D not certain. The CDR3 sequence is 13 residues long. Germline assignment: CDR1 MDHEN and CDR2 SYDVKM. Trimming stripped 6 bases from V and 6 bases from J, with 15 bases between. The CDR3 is CASRETALLEQYF. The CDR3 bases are TGTGCCAGCAGGGAGACCGCCCTCCTCGAGCAGTACTTC.

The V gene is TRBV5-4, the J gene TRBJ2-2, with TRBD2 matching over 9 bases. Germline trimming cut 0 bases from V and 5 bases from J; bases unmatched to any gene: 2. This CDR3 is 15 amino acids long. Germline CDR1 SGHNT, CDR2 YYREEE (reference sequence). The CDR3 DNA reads TGTGCCAGCAGCTTGGGGCTAGCGGGGACCGGGGAGCTGTTTTTT. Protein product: CASSLGLAGTGELFF.

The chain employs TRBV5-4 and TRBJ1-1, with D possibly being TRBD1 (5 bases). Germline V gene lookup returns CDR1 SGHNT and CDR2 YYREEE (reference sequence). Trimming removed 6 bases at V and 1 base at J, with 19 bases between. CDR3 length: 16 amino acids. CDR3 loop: CASTSRRGSPNTEAFF. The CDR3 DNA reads TGTGCCAGCACCTCCCGGCGGGGCTCCCCGAACACTGAAGCTTTCTTT.

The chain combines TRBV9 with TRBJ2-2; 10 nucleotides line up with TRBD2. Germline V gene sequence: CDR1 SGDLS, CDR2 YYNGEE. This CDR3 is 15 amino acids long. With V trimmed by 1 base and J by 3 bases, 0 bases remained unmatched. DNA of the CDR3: TGTGCCAGCAGCGTACTAGCGGGGGACACCGGGGAGCTGTTTTTT. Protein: CASSVLAGDTGELFF.

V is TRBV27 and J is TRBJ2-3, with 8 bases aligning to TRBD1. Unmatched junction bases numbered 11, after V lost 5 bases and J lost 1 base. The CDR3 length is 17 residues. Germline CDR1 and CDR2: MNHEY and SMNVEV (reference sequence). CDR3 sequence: CASSATDRGRGTDTQYF. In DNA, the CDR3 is TGTGCCAGCAGTGCCACCGACAGGGGCAGGGGCACAGATACGCAGTATTTT.

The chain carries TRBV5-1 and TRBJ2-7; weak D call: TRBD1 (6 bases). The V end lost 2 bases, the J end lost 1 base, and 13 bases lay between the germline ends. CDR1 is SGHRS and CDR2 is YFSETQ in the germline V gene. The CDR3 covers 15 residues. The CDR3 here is CASSLGTSRSYEQYV. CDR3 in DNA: TGCGCCAGCAGCTTAGGGACATCCCGATCCTACGAGCAGTACGTC.

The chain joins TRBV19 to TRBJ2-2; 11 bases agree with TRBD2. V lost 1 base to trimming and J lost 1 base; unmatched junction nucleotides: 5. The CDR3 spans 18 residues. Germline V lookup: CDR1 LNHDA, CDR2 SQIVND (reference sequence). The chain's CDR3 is CASSIGSSGGLNTGELFF. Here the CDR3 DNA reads TGTGCCAGTAGTATAGGATCTAGCGGGGGGCTGAACACCGGGGAGCTGTTTTTT.

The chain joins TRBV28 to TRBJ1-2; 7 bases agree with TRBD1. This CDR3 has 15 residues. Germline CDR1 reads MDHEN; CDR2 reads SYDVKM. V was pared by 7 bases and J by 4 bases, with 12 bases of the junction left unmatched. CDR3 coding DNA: TGTGCCAGCAAGTCCCAGGGGGGTACGGGCTATGGCTACACCTTC. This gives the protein CASKSQGGTGYGYTF.

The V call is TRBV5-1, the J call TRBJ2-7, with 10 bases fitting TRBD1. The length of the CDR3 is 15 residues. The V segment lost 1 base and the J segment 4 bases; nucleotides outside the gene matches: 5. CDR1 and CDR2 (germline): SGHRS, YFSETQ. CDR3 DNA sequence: TGCGCCAGCAGCTTGAGACAGGGGGCGGGATACGAGCAGTACGTC. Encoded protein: CASSLRQGAGYEQYV.

In DNA, the CDR3 is TGTGCCAGCAGCCAAGATCCACATCTAATCAATGGACAAAACACTGAAGCTTTCTTT. This translates into CASSQDPHLINGQNTEAFF. The gene calls are TRBV3-1 (or the pseudogene TRBV3-2) and TRBJ1-1; D might be TRBD1 (5 bases). In germline, CDR1 is LGHDT, CDR2 YNNKEL (reference sequence). Trimming left V 0 bases short and J 2 bases short, with 22 bases between. The CDR3 length is 19 residues.

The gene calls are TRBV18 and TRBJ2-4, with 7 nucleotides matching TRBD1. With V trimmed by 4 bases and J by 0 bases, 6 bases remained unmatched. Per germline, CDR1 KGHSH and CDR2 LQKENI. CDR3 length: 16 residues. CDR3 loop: CASSQRDRIAKNIQYF. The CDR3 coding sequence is TGTGCCAGCTCACAGAGGGACAGAATAGCCAAAAACATTCAGTACTTC.

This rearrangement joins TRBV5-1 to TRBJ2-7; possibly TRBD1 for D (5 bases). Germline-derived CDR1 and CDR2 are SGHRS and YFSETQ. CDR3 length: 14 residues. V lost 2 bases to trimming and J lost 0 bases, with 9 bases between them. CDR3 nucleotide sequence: TGCGCCAGCAGCTTCCCTGGACACTCCTACGAGCAGTACTTC. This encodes CASSFPGHSYEQYF.

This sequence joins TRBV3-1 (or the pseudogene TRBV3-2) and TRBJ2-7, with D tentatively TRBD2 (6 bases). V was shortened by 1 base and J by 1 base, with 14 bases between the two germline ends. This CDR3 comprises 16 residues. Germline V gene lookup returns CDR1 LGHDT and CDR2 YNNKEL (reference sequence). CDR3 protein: CASSQVGGVLSYEQYF. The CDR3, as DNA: TGTGCCAGCAGCCAAGTGGGCGGGGTACTTTCCTACGAGCAGTACTTC.

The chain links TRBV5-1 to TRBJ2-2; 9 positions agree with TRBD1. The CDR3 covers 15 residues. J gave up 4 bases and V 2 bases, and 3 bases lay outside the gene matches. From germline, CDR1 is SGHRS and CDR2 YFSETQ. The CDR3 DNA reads TGCGCCAGCAGCTTAACAGGGGGCGTCACCGGGGAGCTGTTTTTT. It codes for CASSLTGGVTGELFF.

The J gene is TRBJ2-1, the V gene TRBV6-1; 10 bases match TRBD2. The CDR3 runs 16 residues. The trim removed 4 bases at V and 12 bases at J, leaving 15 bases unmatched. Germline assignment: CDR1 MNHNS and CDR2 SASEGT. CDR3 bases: TGTGCCAGCAGTGTCCGACCGGGACTAGCGTCGGGTATGCAGTTCTTC. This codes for CASSVRPGLASGMQFF.

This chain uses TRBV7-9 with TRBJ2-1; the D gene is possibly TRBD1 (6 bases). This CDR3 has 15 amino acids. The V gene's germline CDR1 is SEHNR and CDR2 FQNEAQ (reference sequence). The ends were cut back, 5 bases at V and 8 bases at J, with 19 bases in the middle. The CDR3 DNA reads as TGTGCCAGCAGCATCACAGGGATAGGGACGGATGAGCAGTTCTTC. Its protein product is CASSITGIGTDEQFF.

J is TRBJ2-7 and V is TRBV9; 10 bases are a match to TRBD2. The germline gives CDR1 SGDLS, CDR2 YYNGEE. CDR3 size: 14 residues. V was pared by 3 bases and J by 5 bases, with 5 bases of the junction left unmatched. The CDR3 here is CASSASGSVDEQYF. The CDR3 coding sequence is TGTGCCAGCAGCGCTAGCGGGAGTGTTGACGAGCAGTACTTC.

The CDR3 nucleotides are TGTGCCAGCAGTAAAAACCCCGGGACAGCTAACTATGGCTACACCTTC. It yields the protein CASSKNPGTANYGYTF. The chain links TRBV2 to TRBJ1-2; 7 bases are a match to TRBD1. The length of the CDR3 is 16 residues. The V segment lost 5 bases and the J segment 0 bases; nucleotides outside the gene matches: 9. Germline V lookup: CDR1 SNHLY, CDR2 FYNNEI.

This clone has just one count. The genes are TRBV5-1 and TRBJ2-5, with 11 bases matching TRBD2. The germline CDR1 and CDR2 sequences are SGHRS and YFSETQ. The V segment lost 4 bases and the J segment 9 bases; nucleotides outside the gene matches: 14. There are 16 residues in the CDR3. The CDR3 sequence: CASSPLVAGGPEAQYF. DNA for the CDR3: TGCGCCAGCAGCCCGCTCGTAGCGGGGGGGCCGGAGGCCCAGTACTTC.

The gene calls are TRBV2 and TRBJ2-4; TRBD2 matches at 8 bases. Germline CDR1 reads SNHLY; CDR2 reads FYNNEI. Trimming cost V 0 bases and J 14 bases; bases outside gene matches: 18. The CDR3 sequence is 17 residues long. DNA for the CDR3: TGTGCCAGCAGTGAAGCGCTTCTCGGGGGACTAGGTCCTCAGAAGTACTTC. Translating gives CASSEALLGGLGPQKYF.

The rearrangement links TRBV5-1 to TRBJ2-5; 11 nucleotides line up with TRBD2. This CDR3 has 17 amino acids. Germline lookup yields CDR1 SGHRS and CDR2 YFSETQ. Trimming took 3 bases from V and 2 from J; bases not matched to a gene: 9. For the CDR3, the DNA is TGCGCCAGCAGCTGGGGTGCTAGCGGGGGGTCACAAGAGACCCAGTACTTC. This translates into CASSWGASGGSQETQYF.

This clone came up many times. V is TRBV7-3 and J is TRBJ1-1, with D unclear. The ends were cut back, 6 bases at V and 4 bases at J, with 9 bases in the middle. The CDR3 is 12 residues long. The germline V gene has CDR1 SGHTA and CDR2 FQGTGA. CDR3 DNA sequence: TGTGCCAGCAGTTCCCCGGGCACTGAAGCTTTCTTT. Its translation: CASSSPGTEAFF. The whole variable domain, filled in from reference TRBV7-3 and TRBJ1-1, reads GAGVSQTPSNKVTEKGKYVELRCDPISGHTALYWYRQSLGQGPEFLIYFQGTGAADDSGLPNDRFFAVRPEGSVSTLKIQRTERGDSAVYLCASSSPGTEAFFGQGTRLTVV.

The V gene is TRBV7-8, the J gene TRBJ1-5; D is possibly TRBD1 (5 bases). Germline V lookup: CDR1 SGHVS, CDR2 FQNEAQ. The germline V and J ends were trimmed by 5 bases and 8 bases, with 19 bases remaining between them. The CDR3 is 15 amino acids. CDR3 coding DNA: TGTGCCAGCAGCAAGACGGGGGACCGGGGTGAGCCCCAGCATTTT. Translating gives CASSKTGDRGEPQHF.